This TCR beta chain was profiled in a study of beta chain features in type 1 diabetes. The CDR3 has 14 residues. Per germline, CDR1 LGHNA and CDR2 YSLEER. V lost 6 bases to trimming and J lost 0 bases, with 11 bases between them. The investigators reverse transcribed all of the isolated RNA, so they sequenced expressed TCRB transcripts. Naive, central memory and regulatory T cell samples yielded about 3.9 million reads on average. Some clones are missing from TCRdb's copy, which holds only in-frame ones; the method was immunoSEQ multiplex PCR. This table holds about 450,000 clones, about an eighth found once.

Sequenced: naive CD4+ T cells from blood. This sequence originates from a woman aged 18-29 years in good health. This rearrangement joins TRBV4-3 to TRBJ1-1; possible D gene TRBD1, 6 bases. In DNA, the CDR3 is TGCGCCAGCAGACCTACAGGGTTGAACACTGAAGCTTTCTTT. Translating it yields CASRPTGLNTEAFF.